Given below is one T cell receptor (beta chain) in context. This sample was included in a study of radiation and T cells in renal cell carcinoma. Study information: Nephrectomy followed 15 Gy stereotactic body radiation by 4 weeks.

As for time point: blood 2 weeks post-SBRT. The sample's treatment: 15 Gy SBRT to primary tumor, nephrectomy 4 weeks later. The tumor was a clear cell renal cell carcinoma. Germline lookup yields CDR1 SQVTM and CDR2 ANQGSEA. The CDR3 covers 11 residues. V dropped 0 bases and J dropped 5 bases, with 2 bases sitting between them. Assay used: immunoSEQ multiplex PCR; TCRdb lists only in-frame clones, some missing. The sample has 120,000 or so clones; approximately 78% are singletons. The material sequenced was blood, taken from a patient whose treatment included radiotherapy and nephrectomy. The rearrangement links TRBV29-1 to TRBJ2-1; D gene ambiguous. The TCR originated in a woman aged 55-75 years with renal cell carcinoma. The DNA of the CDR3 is TGCAGCGTTGAAGATAACAATGAGCAGTTCTTC. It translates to CSVEDNNEQFF.